The T cell receptor beta chain under discussion was sequenced for a study of T-cell reconstitution after alpha-beta-depleted transplantation in children. During its preparation, the TCRbeta library received unique molecular identifiers. Using its own MiXCR run on the PCR reads, TCRdb lists one record per CDR3 protein. The table has fewer than 550,000 distinct CDR3 sequences, about 10% seen once. Germline assignment: CDR1 GTSNPN and CDR2 SVGIG (reference sequence). Losses at the gene ends were 7 bases for V and 8 bases for J; bases not matched to a gene: 22. This CDR3 is 19 amino acids long. The sequencing here drew on PBMCs, taken before TCRalphabeta/CD19-depleted stem cell transplant. V and J are TRBV30 and TRBJ2-1; 14 bases match TRBD2. This sequence originates from a child under 10 years old with inherited bone marrow failure, due to receive a stem cell transplant. The CDR3 sequence is CALGRLAGGPVVIGDEQFF. CDR3 sequence (DNA): TGTGCCTTGGGTCGACTAGCGGGAGGGCCTGTCGTTATCGGCGATGAGCAGTTCTTC.